Presented here are 22 T cell receptor beta chains from one specimen sequenced in a study of OX40 agonist ivuxolimab in advanced cancers. Using immunoSEQ multiplex PCR, the repertoire was profiled, and TCRdb retains in-frame clones only, with some absent. The sample gives 63,000 or so clones, 84% of which show up once; approximately 7.9% is in the top ten. The material sequenced was CD4+ or CD8+ T cells sorted from blood, taken in a trial of the OX40 agonist ivuxolimab. These receptor sequences come from an adult with an advanced solid tumor such as melanoma, head and neck, liver or kidney cancer.

This clone was seen only a few times. The genes are TRBV14 and TRBJ2-5; D might be TRBD1 (6 bases). Germline V gives CDR1 SGHDN, CDR2 FVKESK. The CDR3 sequence is 14 residues long. V was trimmed by 5 bases and J by 5 bases, leaving 15 bases between them. The CDR3 region is CASSSRQATETQYF. The DNA of the CDR3 is TGTGCCAGCAGCTCTCGACAGGCCACGGAGACCCAGTACTTC.

This chain joins TRBV28 and TRBJ2-5, with D perhaps assigned TRBD1 or TRBD2 (5 bases each). There are 14 residues in the CDR3. Trimming stripped 3 bases from V and 2 bases from J, with 10 bases between. In germline, CDR1 is MDHEN, CDR2 SYDVKM. This CDR3 is CASSFQGAQETQYF. In nucleotides, the CDR3 is TGTGCCAGCAGTTTTCAGGGAGCTCAAGAGACCCAGTACTTC.

The chain carries TRBV23-1 and TRBJ2-2; the D is unclear. Being an ORF, TRBV23-1 has a function that is uncertain. Trimming took off 1 base at V and 1 base at J, with 16 bases between the two ends. This CDR3 has 18 amino acids. The CDR3, as DNA: TGCGCCAGCAGTCAATTCACTTACCCACTTCTGAACACCGGGGAGCTGTTTTTT. This sequence encodes CASSQFTYPLLNTGELFF.

The chain couples TRBV15 to TRBJ2-5; 7 bases agree with TRBD1. CDR1 and CDR2 from the germline V gene are LNHNV and YYDKDF (reference sequence). CDR3 length: 14 residues. The junction had 8 bases not matched to a gene; V was cut back by 6 bases and J by 4 bases. The CDR3 protein is CATSHRDSRETQYF. The CDR3 DNA is TGTGCCACCAGTCACCGGGACAGCCGAGAGACCCAGTACTTC.

The gene calls are TRBV5-1 and TRBJ2-5, with D unclear. V lost 0 bases and J 1 base, leaving 13 bases between the germline ends. CDR1 and CDR2 (germline): SGHRS, YFSETQ. The CDR3 runs 16 residues. The CDR3: CASSLAKGALQETQYF. Here the CDR3 DNA reads TGCGCCAGCAGCTTGGCCAAGGGTGCTCTCCAAGAGACCCAGTACTTC.

The genes are TRBV5-1 and TRBJ1-1, with D possibly TRBD1 on 6 matching bases. The CDR3 extends over 14 amino acids. V was pared by 1 base and J by 4 bases, with 11 bases between. Germline assignment: CDR1 SGHRS and CDR2 YFSETQ. As DNA, the CDR3 is TGCGCCAGCAGCTTGTCAGGGGCCGGCACTGAAGCTTTCTTT. Its translation: CASSLSGAGTEAFF.

V usage is TRBV15 and J usage is TRBJ2-7; 9 bases line up with TRBD1. This CDR3 contains 16 residues. The V segment lost 4 bases and the J segment 4 bases; nucleotides outside the gene matches: 11. Germline V gives CDR1 LNHNV, CDR2 YYDKDF (reference sequence). CDR3 residues: CATSTGTGRMGYEQYF. CDR3 coding DNA: TGTGCCACCAGCACCGGGACAGGGCGGATGGGATACGAGCAGTACTTC. Based on the CDR3 plus reference TRBV15 and TRBJ2-7, the full variable domain is DAMVIQNPRYQVTQFGKPVTLSCSQTLNHNVMYWYQQKSSQAPKLLFHYYDKDFNNEADTPDNFQSRRPNTSFCFLDIRSPGLGDTAMYLCATSTGTGRMGYEQYFGPGTRLTVT.

This chain uses TRBV18 with TRBJ1-3, with D unresolved. Germline V CDR1 and CDR2: KGHSH, LQKENI. Trimming left V 2 bases short and J 0 bases short, with 8 bases between. This CDR3 has 15 residues. CDR3 region: CASSPTFASGNTIYF. CDR3 DNA: TGTGCCAGCTCACCAACATTCGCCTCTGGAAACACCATATATTTT.

The rearrangement uses TRBV28 and TRBJ1-2, with D uncertain. The CDR3 covers 13 residues. Trimming left V 2 bases short and J 4 bases short, with 8 bases between. Germline lookup yields CDR1 MDHEN and CDR2 SYDVKM. CDR3 bases: TGTGCCAGCAGTTTAGCTCAACCCTATGGCTACACCTTC. Residues: CASSLAQPYGYTF.

V and J are TRBV14 and TRBJ2-7; 9 bases map to TRBD1. CDR3 size: 15 residues. With 4 bases clipped from V and 3 bases from J, the junction kept 7 bases outside the gene matches. Germline-derived CDR1 and CDR2 are SGHDN and FVKESK. The CDR3, as DNA: TGTGCCAGCAGCCGTTCCGGGACAGGGATCTACGAGCAGTACTTC. Its translation: CASSRSGTGIYEQYF.

The chain combines TRBV5-1 with TRBJ1-1, with TRBD1 identical over 7 bases. The CDR3 extends over 13 amino acids. After removal of 1 base from V and 6 bases from J, the junction contained 3 bases not matched to a gene. Germline assignment: CDR1 SGHRS and CDR2 YFSETQ. This CDR3 reads CASSLTGAAEAFF. In DNA form, the CDR3 reads TGCGCCAGCAGCTTGACAGGGGCGGCTGAAGCTTTCTTT.

The CDR3 protein is CASSPSGAPYEQYF. The CDR3 coding sequence is TGTGCCAGTAGTCCGTCAGGGGCGCCCTACGAGCAGTACTTC. V is TRBV19 and J is TRBJ2-7; D is perhaps TRBD1 (6 bases). With 5 bases removed from V and 2 bases from J, the gap between germline ends came to 13 bases. This CDR3 has 14 residues. From germline, CDR1 is LNHDA and CDR2 SQIVND (reference sequence).

V usage is TRBV18 and J usage is TRBJ2-7; unclear D gene. V was clipped by 3 bases and J by 0 bases, with 6 bases between them. This CDR3 is 13 amino acids long. Germline loops: CDR1 KGHSH, CDR2 LQKENI. The CDR3 region is CASSPGNSYEQYF. Written as DNA, the CDR3 is TGTGCCAGCTCACCGGGGAACTCCTACGAGCAGTACTTC.

The chain is built from TRBV5-4 and TRBJ2-5; 11 bases are shared with TRBD1. The end of the DNA fits TRBJ2-7 better, so the J call may be wrong. Germline-derived CDR1 and CDR2 are SGHNT and YYREEE (reference sequence). This CDR3 contains 15 residues. CDR3 amino acids: CASSTSGTGGYEQYF. In DNA, the CDR3 is TGTGCCAGCAGCACGTCCGGGACAGGGGGCTACGAGCAGTACTTC.

The rearrangement uses TRBV6-5 and TRBJ1-4, with 8 bases aligning to TRBD1. After removal of 0 bases from V and 7 bases from J, the junction contained 1 base not matched to a gene. The CDR3 extends over 14 amino acids. Germline-derived CDR1 and CDR2 are MNHEY and SVGAGI. The CDR3: CASSYSTGGEKLFF. The CDR3, as DNA: TGTGCCAGCAGTTACTCAACAGGGGGTGAAAAACTGTTTTTT.

This clone came up a few times. The chain is built from TRBV6-1 and TRBJ1-2, with 7 positions matching TRBD1. V was pared by 2 bases and J by 5 bases, with 20 bases of the junction left unmatched. The germline gives CDR1 MNHNS, CDR2 SASEGT. The CDR3 consists of 19 residues. CDR3 DNA: TGTGCCAGCAGTGAAAAAATTAGGGACAGCGGCAGCGGGAAGTATGGCTACACCTTC. Protein: CASSEKIRDSGSGKYGYTF.

This chain joins TRBV7-9 and TRBJ2-1; D ambiguous. CDR3 length equals 13 residues. V lost 4 bases, J lost 9 bases, and 13 bases lay in between. Germline V gives CDR1 SEHNR, CDR2 FQNEAQ (reference sequence). The chain's CDR3 is CASSSPLWVEQFF. The CDR3 nucleotides are TGTGCCAGCAGCTCCCCCCTATGGGTTGAGCAGTTCTTC.

In DNA form, the CDR3 reads TGTGCCAGCAGAGCTTTGGGGCAGCGCAACTCCTACGAGCAGTACTTC. As protein: CASRALGQRNSYEQYF. The chain is built from TRBV28 and TRBJ2-7; perhaps TRBD1 as D (5 bases). V was pared by 6 bases and J by 0 bases, with 18 bases between. In germline, CDR1 is MDHEN, CDR2 SYDVKM. The CDR3 runs to 16 residues.

This chain uses TRBV5-1 with TRBJ2-1; 9 positions agree with TRBD1. The V gene's germline CDR1 is SGHRS and CDR2 YFSETQ. The junction had 7 bases not matched to a gene; V was cut back by 4 bases and J by 2 bases. The CDR3 loop spans 16 amino acids. CDR3 nucleotide sequence: TGCGCCAGCAGCCAAGATACAGGGGGCGCCTACAATGAGCAGTTCTTC. Protein: CASSQDTGGAYNEQFF.

The rearrangement joins TRBV7-3 to TRBJ2-2, with D uncertain. The length of the CDR3 is 13 residues. The V and J ends lost 1 base and 10 bases respectively, with 10 bases between them. Germline CDR1 and CDR2: SGHTA and FQGTGA. CDR3 DNA sequence: TGTGCCAGCAGCTTAATGTTAACTGCGGAGCTGTTTTTT. Translating it yields CASSLMLTAELFF.

The V and J genes are TRBV5-4 and TRBJ2-5; the D gene is possibly TRBD2 (5 bases). Per germline, CDR1 SGHNT and CDR2 YYREEE (reference sequence). Trimming removed 5 bases at V and 4 bases at J, with 18 bases between. The CDR3 sequence is 15 residues long. In DNA, the CDR3 is TGTGCCAGCAGGCAAGACACCGGGGTCGTAGAGACCCAGTACTTC. Its protein is CASRQDTGVVETQYF.

The chain recombines TRBV9 with TRBJ2-1; D is possibly TRBD2 (5 bases). V was cut by 3 bases and J by 6 bases, with 10 bases left in between. The germline V gene encodes CDR1 SGDLS and CDR2 YYNGEE. There are 13 residues in the CDR3. In nucleotides, the CDR3 is TGTGCCAGCAGCGACCTCGAGGGCAATGAGCAGTTCTTC. This gives the protein CASSDLEGNEQFF.